These 23 T cell receptor beta chains came from one sample sequenced in a study of PD-L1 blockade in urothelial cancer. Measured with immunoSEQ multiplex PCR; TCRdb has only the in-frame clones, and not every one. The table has some 79,000 clones, 82% seen once. Sequencing was performed on PBMCs, taken around atezolizumab (anti-PD-L1) treatment. The receptor source for this set is a man aged 65 to 85 with urothelial cancer.

The J gene is TRBJ1-5, the V gene TRBV28; D perhaps matches TRBD1 (6 bases). Germline assignment: CDR1 MDHEN and CDR2 SYDVKM. Trimming removed 3 bases at V and 7 bases at J, with 13 bases between. The CDR3 loop spans 14 amino acids. In DNA, the CDR3 is TGTGCCAGCAGTTTTGGGGGGGGCGGCCAGCCCCAGCATTTT. Its protein product is CASSFGGGGQPQHF.

This clone was detected once. V and J are TRBV11-3 and TRBJ1-2, with 7 bases that match TRBD1. The CDR3 length is 16 residues. Germline trimming cut 5 bases from V and 5 bases from J; bases unmatched to any gene: 14. The germline CDR1 and CDR2 sequences are SGHNT and YENEEA. CDR3 sequence reads: CASSTRTGSRSYGYTF. DNA of the CDR3: TGTGCCAGCAGCACCCGGACAGGCTCGAGGTCTTATGGCTACACCTTC.

This chain uses TRBV19 with TRBJ2-1, with D maybe TRBD1 (6 bases). The length of the CDR3 is 13 residues. V shed 3 bases and J shed 6 bases, with 9 bases lying between them. CDR1 is LNHDA and CDR2 is SQIVND in the germline V gene (reference sequence). This chain's CDR3 is CASSISRGNEQFF. The CDR3 DNA sequence: TGTGCCAGTAGTATTTCCAGGGGCAATGAGCAGTTCTTC. The full variable domain, in which reference TRBV19 and TRBJ2-1 provide the parts outside the CDR3, is DGGITQSPKYLFRKEGQNVTLSCEQNLNHDAMYWYRQDPGQGLRLIYYSQIVNDFQKGDIAEGYSVSREKKESFPLTVTSAQKNPTAFYLCASSISRGNEQFFGPGTRLTVL.

The genes are TRBV30 and TRBJ1-2; 10 bases match TRBD1. The V gene end was trimmed by 4 bases and the J gene end by 6 bases; junction bases not matched to a gene: 2. This CDR3 contains 12 residues. CDR1 and CDR2 from the germline V gene are GTSNPN and SVGIG (reference sequence). CDR3 amino acids: CAWTGTGDGYTF. In DNA form, the CDR3 reads TGTGCCTGGACCGGGACAGGGGATGGCTACACCTTC.

V is TRBV5-1 and J is TRBJ2-5; 8 bases line up with TRBD1. The V and J ends lost 3 bases and 3 bases, in that order; junction bases with no gene match: 4. Germline loops: CDR1 SGHRS, CDR2 YFSETQ. The CDR3 is made up of 14 amino acids. CDR3 sequence reads: CASSSGQGKETQYF. CDR3 DNA sequence: TGCGCCAGCAGCTCAGGACAGGGAAAAGAGACCCAGTACTTC. Complete variable domain (other parts from reference TRBV5-1 and TRBJ2-5): KAGVTQTPRYLIKTRGQQVTLSCSPISGHRSVSWYQQTPGQGLQFLFEYFSETQRNKGNFPGRFSGRQFSNSRSEMNVSTLELGDSALYLCASSSGQGKETQYFGPGTRLLVL.

The count of this clone is one. The gene calls are TRBV5-4 and TRBJ2-3, with 8 bases matching TRBD2. Trimming cost V 2 bases and J 0 bases; bases outside gene matches: 11. Germline lookup yields CDR1 SGHNT and CDR2 YYREEE (reference sequence). The CDR3 is 18 residues long. CDR3 DNA: TGTGCCAGCAGCTTTTCGTATGCGGGGGGCCTTAGCACAGATACGCAGTATTTT. Amino acid sequence: CASSFSYAGGLSTDTQYF.

V gene TRBV18 combines with J gene TRBJ2-5; TRBD1 might be the D (6 bases). The V end lost 2 bases, the J end lost 5 bases, and 9 bases lay between the germline ends. The germline V gene has CDR1 KGHSH and CDR2 LQKENI. This CDR3 is 13 amino acids long. This CDR3 reads CASSPAGAETQYF. The CDR3 DNA is TGTGCCAGCTCACCAGCAGGGGCGGAGACCCAGTACTTC. Based on the CDR3 plus reference TRBV18 and TRBJ2-5, the full variable domain is NAGVMQNPRHLVRRRGQEARLRCSPMKGHSHVYWYRQLPEEGLKFMVYLQKENIIDESGMPKERFSAEFPKEGPSILRIQQVVRGDSAAYFCASSPAGAETQYFGPGTRLLVL.

The genes are TRBV4-3 and TRBJ2-3; 10 bases are a match to TRBD2. Per germline, CDR1 LGHNA and CDR2 YSLEER. CDR3 length: 20 amino acids. V gave up 0 bases and J gave up 0 bases; unmatched junction bases: 12. The CDR3 bases are TGCGCCAGCAGCCAAGATGTAGGGGGACTAGCGCGTTCTAGCACAGATACGCAGTATTTT. It specifies CASSQDVGGLARSSTDTQYF.

Worth noting for this clone: The sample has other DNA sequences that encode this CDR3 too. The chain links TRBV7-2 to TRBJ2-5; D is unresolved. The CDR3 length is 13 residues. Germline assignment: CDR1 SGHTA and CDR2 FQGNSA. V lost 5 bases, J lost 4 bases, and 11 bases lay in between. The CDR3 reads CASSPRYGETQYF. The DNA of the CDR3 is TGTGCCAGCAGCCCTAGATATGGAGAGACCCAGTACTTC.

The chain combines TRBV19 with TRBJ1-4; weak D call: TRBD1 (5 bases). CDR1 and CDR2 (germline): LNHDA, SQIVND (reference sequence). This CDR3 spans 15 amino acids. V was trimmed by 4 bases and J by 6 bases, leaving 15 bases between them. CDR3 coding DNA: TGTGCCAGTAGTAAGGACACCATACGGGATGAAAAACTGTTTTTT. As protein: CASSKDTIRDEKLFF.

This clone was picked up one time. Other DNA sequences from this sample encode an identical CDR3 as well. The genes are TRBV29-1 and TRBJ2-7, with D perhaps TRBD2 (6 bases). V lost 3 bases and J 7 bases, leaving 10 bases between the germline ends. The CDR3 extends over 11 amino acids. Germline V CDR1 and CDR2: SQVTM, ANQGSEA. CDR3 nucleotide sequence: TGCAGCGTTGAGGGGGGTGGAGAGCAGTACTTC. Amino acids: CSVEGGGEQYF.

The genes are TRBV7-2 and TRBJ2-7; possibly TRBD2 for D (6 bases). This CDR3 has 14 residues. Deletions cut 7 bases from V and 3 bases from J, with 16 bases between. The V gene's germline CDR1 is SGHTA and CDR2 FQGNSA. The CDR3 region is CASTLQRGSYEQYF. The DNA for the CDR3 is TGTGCCAGCACCCTTCAACGGGGGAGCTACGAGCAGTACTTC. Full variable domain (remainder filled in from reference TRBV7-2 and TRBJ2-7): GAGVSQSPSNKVTEKGKDVELRCDPISGHTALYWYRQSLGQGLEFLIYFQGNSAPDKSGLPSDRFSAERTGGSVSTLTIQRTQQEDSAVYLCASTLQRGSYEQYFGPGTRLTVT.

The V call is TRBV7-9, the J call TRBJ1-2; 8 nucleotides line up with TRBD1. The CDR3 runs 15 residues. From germline, CDR1 is SEHNR and CDR2 FQNEAQ (reference sequence). With 1 base clipped from V and 3 bases from J, the junction kept 4 bases outside the gene matches. The CDR3 loop reads CASSLGQGLYYGYTF. For the CDR3, the DNA is TGTGCCAGCAGCTTAGGACAGGGGTTGTACTATGGCTACACCTTC. Supplemented by reference TRBV7-9 and TRBJ1-2, the full variable domain reads DTGVSQNPRHKITKRGQNVTFRCDPISEHNRLYWYRQTLGQGPEFLTYFQNEAQLEKSRLLSDRFSAERPKGSFSTLEIQRTEQGDSAMYLCASSLGQGLYYGYTFGSGTRLTVV.

This chain uses TRBV5-6 with TRBJ2-1; 11 nucleotides line up with TRBD2. Germline V gene sequence: CDR1 SGHDT, CDR2 YYEEEE. J lost 8 bases, V lost 0 bases, and 7 bases had no gene match. The CDR3 loop spans 16 amino acids. The CDR3 nucleotides are TGTGCCAGCAGCTTGGCCCTTCTAGCGGGGGGATATGAGCAGTTCTTC. Its translation: CASSLALLAGGYEQFF.

J is TRBJ1-2 and V is TRBV2; D may be TRBD1 (5 bases). CDR1 and CDR2 (germline): SNHLY, FYNNEI. V was shortened by 1 base and J by 8 bases, with 14 bases between the two germline ends. This CDR3 comprises 14 residues. The CDR3 DNA is TGTGCCAGCAGTGAAGAACCCAGGGCGCGGGGCTACACCTTC. Translated: CASSEEPRARGYTF.

The rearrangement links TRBV30 to TRBJ1-5, with 9 bases aligning to TRBD1. Trimming at V came to 4 bases and at J to 7 bases, leaving 5 bases not matched to a gene. The CDR3 has 13 residues. CDR1 GTSNPN and CDR2 SVGIG come from the germline V gene (reference sequence). In nucleotides, the CDR3 is TGTGCCTGGAATCGGGACAGGGCCCAGCCCCAGCATTTT. It encodes CAWNRDRAQPQHF.

This sequence joins TRBV5-6 and TRBJ2-7; 7 positions agree with TRBD1. V trimming: 0 bases; J trimming: 4 bases; junction bases outside the gene matches: 7. CDR1 and CDR2 from the germline V gene are SGHDT and YYEEEE. The CDR3 totals 15 residues. DNA for the CDR3: TGTGCCAGCAGCTTGGCGGGACAGAATCTGTACGAGCAGTACTTC. Translating it yields CASSLAGQNLYEQYF.

The chain uses TRBV10-3 and TRBJ2-1, with 7 bases aligning to TRBD2. This CDR3 region has 12 residues. Germline values: CDR1 ENHRY, CDR2 SYGVKD. V was pared by 8 bases and J by 16 bases, with 14 bases of the junction left unmatched. The CDR3, as DNA: TGTGCCATCGGGGGGAGGGGCACCGGGGCATTCTTC. It yields the protein CAIGGRGTGAFF.

Details on this clone: Relative to the germline gene, one junction end is altered; a read error may explain this. V is TRBV11-3 and J is TRBJ2-3; D gene ambiguous. There are 11 residues in the CDR3. CDR1 is SGHNT and CDR2 is YENEEA in the germline V gene. CDR3 sequence (DNA): TGTGCCAGCAGCTCTGTAGATTCGCAGTATTTT. Its protein is CASSSVDSQYF.

The rearrangement uses TRBV6-5 and TRBJ1-5; D may be TRBD1 (5 bases). V lost 6 bases, J lost 2 bases, and 11 bases lay in between. The CDR3 is 14 residues long. Germline CDR1 is MNHEY and CDR2 is SVGAGI. CDR3 coding DNA: TGTGCCAGCAGCCCCGGCAGGGGCAATCAGCCCCAGCATTTT. The encoded protein is CASSPGRGNQPQHF.

This chain uses TRBV7-3 with TRBJ2-7; unclear D gene. CDR3 length: 13 amino acids. CDR1 SGHTA and CDR2 FQGTGA come from the germline V gene. Trimming shortened V by 3 bases and J by 5 bases, and 11 bases separated the two germline ends. Here the CDR3 DNA reads TGTGCCAGCAGCTTTGAGGTACATCACGAGCAGTACTTC. This encodes CASSFEVHHEQYF.

A note on this clone: Other DNA sequences from this sample encode an identical CDR3 as well. This CDR3 is CASSVASGSYEQYF. The CDR3 coding sequence is TGTGCCAGCAGCGTAGCTAGCGGGTCCTACGAGCAGTACTTC. The chain carries TRBV9 and TRBJ2-7, with TRBD2 matching over 8 bases. The ends lost 0 bases at V and 1 base at J; junction bases unmatched: 0. CDR3 size: 14 residues. From germline, CDR1 is SGDLS and CDR2 YYNGEE. The full variable domain, with the rest looked up from reference TRBV9 and TRBJ2-7, is DSGVTQTPKHLITATGQRVTLRCSPRSGDLSVYWYQQSLDQGLQFLIQYYNGEERAKGNILERFSAQQFPDLHSELNLSSLELGDSALYFCASSVASGSYEQYFGPGTRLTVT.

This clone has only one observation. The genes are TRBV5-4 and TRBJ1-1; possibly TRBD1 for D (6 bases). Germline V CDR1 and CDR2: SGHNT, YYREEE (reference sequence). V lost 4 bases to trimming and J lost 1 base, with 14 bases between them. CDR3 length equals 15 residues. This CDR3 reads CASSPAGTPNTEAFF. Here the CDR3 DNA reads TGTGCCAGCAGCCCCGCCGGGACACCGAACACTGAAGCTTTCTTT.